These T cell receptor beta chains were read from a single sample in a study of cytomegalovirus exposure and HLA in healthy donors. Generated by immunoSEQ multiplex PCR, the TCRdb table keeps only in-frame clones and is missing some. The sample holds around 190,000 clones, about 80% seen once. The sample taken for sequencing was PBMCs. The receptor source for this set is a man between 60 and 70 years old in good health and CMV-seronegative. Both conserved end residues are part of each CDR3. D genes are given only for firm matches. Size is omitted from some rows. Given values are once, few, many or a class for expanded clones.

TGTGCCATCAGCCGGGGGGACGGGGGGCAGTTCTTC | CAISRGDGGQFF | TRBJ2-1 | TRBD2 | . | TRBV10-3
TGTGCCAGCAGCCGGAGGACAGGGGCTAATGAAAAACTGTTTTTT | CASSRRTGANEKLFF | TRBJ1-4 | TRBD1 | once | TRBV14
TGTGCTAGCAGCTTGGGACTAGCGGGGGCCCAAGAGACCCAGTACTTC | CASSLGLAGAQETQYF | TRBJ2-5 | TRBD2 | . | TRBV7-7
TGTGCCAGCAGCTCCGGACTAGACATGGAGACCCAGTACTTC | CASSSGLDMETQYF | TRBJ2-5 | TRBD2 | . | TRBV7-3
TGCGCCAGCAGCCCACCCACGGGTCACGCGAACACCGGGGAGCTGTTTTTT | CASSPPTGHANTGELFF | TRBJ2-2 | . | . | TRBV4-1
TGTGCCAGCAGGTCAACAGCTTACTCTGGAAACACCATATATTTT | CASRSTAYSGNTIYF | TRBJ1-3 | . | once | TRBV27
TGTGCCAGCAACCTGGGACTTCCCCCCTACGAGCAGTACTTC | CASNLGLPPYEQYF | TRBJ2-7 | . | few | TRBV2
TGCAGCGTTGAATTGGCTAGCGGGAGGTGGACCGGGGAGCTGTTTTTT | CSVELASGRWTGELFF | TRBJ2-2 | TRBD2 | once | TRBV29-1
TGCGCCAGCAGAGCCGGCCGGGACAGGGTGAATGAAAAACTGTTTTTT | CASRAGRDRVNEKLFF | TRBJ1-4 | TRBD1 | . | TRBV10-2
TGTGCCAGCAGTTTATCCTCGCTAGGTCAGCCCCAGCATTTT | CASSLSSLGQPQHF | TRBJ1-5 | . | . | TRBV28